The clone carrying this TCR beta chain has at least ten counts. MiXCR was run by TCRdb on the reads, yielding one entry per CDR3 protein. The top ten hold 8% of the sample, which has about 97,000 distinct CDR3 sequences, 16% seen once. Trimming cost V 6 bases and J 7 bases, with 10 bases left between them. The length of the CDR3 is 13 residues. Germline-derived CDR1 and CDR2 are MDHEN and SYDVKM. These data come from a study of T cell repertoires in cytomegalovirus infection. Study-wide background: Carrying CMV and the relevant HLA type showed in public TCR beta signatures.

This receptor was obtained from a human donor in good health (CMV status not recorded). Some clones in this sample may be carry-over from other donors' samples. The sample consisted of PBMCs. The rearrangement joins TRBV28 to TRBJ1-6, with no clear D. As DNA, the CDR3 is TGTGCCAGCAGGAGGGAGAGGAATTCACCCCTCCACTTT. Encoded protein: CASRRERNSPLHF.